This T cell receptor beta chain was observed in a study of blood T cell repertoires in COVID-19. About the study: COVID-19 samples from acute and convalescent phases originated in the United States, Italy and Spain. Sources were T cells, B-cell-depleted T cells, or PBMCs; the material itself was cDNA or gDNA.

The CDR3 length is 13 residues. The germline V gene encodes CDR1 LGHDT and CDR2 YNNKEL (reference sequence). The germline V and J ends were trimmed by 0 bases and 5 bases, with 6 bases remaining between them. Per the study methods: Nucleated cell counts were estimated from reference gene primer amplification. The assay was immunoSEQ multiplex PCR, and TCRdb's table has in-frame clones only and misses some. That table supplies the V and J calls and clone size; D and trimming were determined from the DNA. The sample has 20,000 to 30,000 clones; about 90% are singletons. The sample consisted of peripheral blood. The receptor comes from a human donor in a cohort sampled during active COVID-19. The rearrangement uses TRBV3-1 (or the pseudogene TRBV3-2) and TRBJ2-3; D remains unclear. DNA of the CDR3: TGTGCCAGCAGCCAAGATGAGAGAGATACGCAGTATTTT. Encoded protein: CASSQDERDTQYF.